The 26 T cell receptor beta chains listed next were all sequenced from one sample in a study of blood T cell repertoires in COVID-19. Clones were sequenced by immunoSEQ multiplex PCR, and TCRdb holds only the in-frame ones, with some missing. The sample lists roughly 63,000 clones, about 91% occurring once. Sequenced material: peripheral blood. All receptors derive from a man in his fifties with active COVID-19.

The sample holds one count of this clone. The chain uses TRBV5-6 and TRBJ2-7; D remains unclear. The germline CDR1 and CDR2 sequences are SGHDT and YYEEEE. With 2 bases removed from V and 3 bases from J, the gap between germline ends came to 12 bases. The CDR3 sequence is 14 residues long. The CDR3 bases are TGTGCCAGCAGCTTCGGAGCGAGCTTCTACGAGCAGTACTTC. Residues: CASSFGASFYEQYF.

The chain has TRBV19 and TRBJ1-6; 10 bases are shared with TRBD1. The CDR3 length is 16 residues. Germline V gene data show CDR1 as LNHDA and CDR2 as SQIVND (reference sequence). V gave up 5 bases and J gave up 7 bases; unmatched junction bases: 8. DNA for the CDR3: TGTGCCAGTAGTTACCCCGGGACAGGGGACAATTCACCCCTCCACTTT. This translates into CASSYPGTGDNSPLHF.

The gene calls are TRBV27 and TRBJ1-1; 10 bases are shared with TRBD1. V trimming: 5 bases; J trimming: 6 bases; junction bases outside the gene matches: 9. Germline CDR1 MNHEY, CDR2 SMNVEV (reference sequence). The CDR3 is made up of 15 amino acids. The CDR3 loop reads CASSPYRQGAPEAFF. CDR3 DNA sequence: TGTGCCAGCAGTCCGTACAGACAGGGGGCCCCTGAAGCTTTCTTT.

V gene TRBV12-3 or TRBV12-4 combines with J gene TRBJ2-7, with D possibly being TRBD1 (6 bases). The CDR3 extends over 12 amino acids. The germline V and J ends were trimmed by 6 bases and 2 bases, with 8 bases remaining between them. CDR3 protein: CASSRDTYEQYF. The CDR3, as DNA: TGTGCCAGCAGCAGGGACACCTACGAGCAGTACTTC.

The chain joins TRBV12-2 to TRBJ1-5. TRBV12-2 is deemed a pseudogene. The CDR3 length is 19 residues. In DNA form, the CDR3 reads TGTGCAAGTCGCTTCGTCGGCGGGCCGAAGCGGGGCTTCAATCAGCCCCAGCATTTT. Translated, it gives CASRFVGGPKRGFNQPQHF.

V usage is TRBV2 and J usage is TRBJ1-2; 7 positions agree with TRBD1. The CDR3 length is 14 residues. V lost 2 bases, J lost 8 bases, and 8 bases stayed unmatched. The germline gives CDR1 SNHLY, CDR2 FYNNEI. The CDR3 here is CASSEYRGGLGYTF. The CDR3, as DNA: TGTGCCAGCAGTGAATACAGGGGCGGTCTGGGCTACACCTTC.

The rearrangement links TRBV5-1 to TRBJ2-2, with TRBD1 as a possible D gene (6 bases). Germline values: CDR1 SGHRS, CDR2 YFSETQ. The germline V and J ends were trimmed by 1 base and 5 bases, with 9 bases remaining between them. This CDR3 contains 14 residues. CDR3 bases: TGCGCCAGCAGCTTGAGGACAGATACCGGGGAGCTGTTTTTT. Its translation: CASSLRTDTGELFF.

The V gene is TRBV9, the J gene TRBJ2-1; possible D gene TRBD2, 5 bases. Trimming stripped 0 bases from V and 7 bases from J, with 14 bases between. The germline gives CDR1 SGDLS, CDR2 YYNGEE. The CDR3 runs 15 residues. CDR3 sequence reads: CASSVGGMGVNEQFF. The CDR3 DNA follows: TGTGCCAGCAGCGTAGGAGGGATGGGTGTGAATGAGCAGTTCTTC.

The J gene is TRBJ1-1, the V gene TRBV4-3; tentatively, D is TRBD1 (5 bases). The germline V gene has CDR1 LGHNA and CDR2 YSLEER. The CDR3 loop spans 17 amino acids. V lost 1 base to trimming and J lost 3 bases, with 18 bases between them. The CDR3 reads CASSQGMGGVGYTEAFF. CDR3 in DNA: TGCGCCAGCAGCCAAGGGATGGGGGGGGTAGGATACACTGAAGCTTTCTTT.

This chain links TRBV12-3 or TRBV12-4 with TRBJ1-1, with a weak D call TRBD1 (6 bases). CDR3 length: 13 amino acids. Trimming took off 6 bases at V and 4 bases at J, with 12 bases between the two ends. The chain's CDR3 is CASRLARGTEAFF. The CDR3 DNA reads as TGTGCCAGCAGGCTCGCCAGGGGCACTGAAGCTTTCTTT.

The V gene is TRBV28, the J gene TRBJ2-4; TRBD1 agrees at 8 bases. V shed 2 bases and J 3 bases; nucleotides not matched to a gene: 12. Germline values: CDR1 MDHEN, CDR2 SYDVKM. CDR3 size: 18 residues. The CDR3 region has the DNA TGTGCCAGCAGTTTAACTCCTGCGGCAGGGGGCGGCAAAAACATTCAGTACTTC. Protein product: CASSLTPAAGGGKNIQYF.

The V gene is TRBV7-9, the J gene TRBJ2-7, with 7 bases identical to TRBD1. V gave up 5 bases and J gave up 1 base; unmatched junction bases: 8. The V gene's germline CDR1 is SEHNR and CDR2 FQNEAQ (reference sequence). This CDR3 has 15 residues. This chain's CDR3 is CASSTRQGTSYEQYF. CDR3 DNA sequence: TGTGCCAGCAGCACCAGACAGGGAACTTCCTACGAGCAGTACTTC.

This chain joins TRBV6-5 and TRBJ2-2, with a possible D match to TRBD2 (5 bases). V was trimmed by 7 bases and J by 0 bases, leaving 12 bases between them. CDR3 length equals 15 residues. Germline loops: CDR1 MNHEY, CDR2 SVGAGI. CDR3 region: CASKRGTANTGELFF. The CDR3, as DNA: TGTGCCAGCAAACGGGGAACGGCGAACACCGGGGAGCTGTTTTTT.

The V gene is TRBV6-5, the J gene TRBJ2-7; D perhaps matches TRBD1 (6 bases). Germline V gene sequence: CDR1 MNHEY, CDR2 SVGAGI. Trimming took 8 bases from V and 3 from J, leaving 14 bases between them. The CDR3 has 13 amino acids. CDR3 amino acids: CASAAGTYYEQYF. The CDR3 DNA is TGTGCCAGCGCAGCCGGGACATACTACGAGCAGTACTTC.

Only one count was recorded for this clone. This chain links TRBV9 with TRBJ1-6, with 9 bases aligning to TRBD1. The V and J ends lost 3 bases and 11 bases, in that order; junction bases with no gene match: 3. This CDR3 is 13 amino acids long. In germline, CDR1 is SGDLS, CDR2 YYNGEE. CDR3 DNA sequence: TGTGCCAGCAGCGAAACAGGGGGCCCACCCCTCCACTTT. Protein: CASSETGGPPLHF.

The chain has TRBV7-8 and TRBJ1-1, with TRBD1 identical over 10 bases. Trimming at V came to 4 bases and at J to 0 bases, leaving 8 bases not matched to a gene. Germline assignment: CDR1 SGHVS and CDR2 FQNEAQ. CDR3 length equals 17 residues. As DNA, the CDR3 is TGTGCCAGCAGCTCACAACGGACAGGGGGACTGAACACTGAAGCTTTCTTT. This gives the protein CASSSQRTGGLNTEAFF.

The chain carries TRBV6-5 and TRBJ1-5; unclear D gene. The V end was cut by 6 bases, the J end by 4 bases, with 13 bases between. The CDR3 covers 14 residues. CDR1 is MNHEY, CDR2 SVGAGI, per germline. DNA of the CDR3: TGTGCCAGCAGACCCAGAGGGCAGAATCAGCCCCAGCATTTT. This gives the protein CASRPRGQNQPQHF.

This chain connects TRBV10-3 to TRBJ1-5; unclear D gene. The CDR3 covers 16 residues. Looked up from germline, CDR1 is ENHRY and CDR2 is SYGVKD. Trimming pared 0 bases from V and 6 bases from J, leaving 15 bases between. CDR3 region: CAISESTTSGSQPQHF. The CDR3 bases are TGTGCCATCAGTGAGTCGACGACCTCAGGAAGTCAGCCCCAGCATTTT.

The rearrangement links TRBV5-5 to TRBJ2-7; 9 nucleotides match TRBD1. Germline V gives CDR1 SGHKS, CDR2 YYEKEE (reference sequence). This CDR3 is built from 15 residues. Losses at the gene ends were 3 bases for V and 4 bases for J; bases not matched to a gene: 8. The chain's CDR3 is CASSSRDRDHYEQYF. The DNA for the CDR3 is TGTGCCAGCAGCTCCCGGGACAGGGACCATTACGAGCAGTACTTC.

The chain joins TRBV7-3 to TRBJ2-5; tentative D call: TRBD1 (6 bases). The V end was cut by 0 bases, the J end by 1 base, with 9 bases between. CDR1 and CDR2 (germline): SGHTA, FQGTGA. This CDR3 region has 15 residues. The DNA for the CDR3 is TGTGCCAGCAGCTTAACGACAGGCCCCCAAGAGACCCAGTACTTC. This sequence encodes CASSLTTGPQETQYF.

The chain uses TRBV3-1 (or the pseudogene TRBV3-2) and TRBJ2-7, with 7 nucleotides matching TRBD1. The V and J ends lost 6 bases and 4 bases, in that order; junction bases with no gene match: 9. The CDR3 runs to 14 residues. Per germline, CDR1 LGHDT and CDR2 YNNKEL (reference sequence). CDR3 residues: CASSHPGQYYEQYF. CDR3 bases: TGTGCCAGCAGTCACCCGGGACAGTATTACGAGCAGTACTTC.

This chain joins TRBV4-1 and TRBJ2-1; D uncertain. Germline CDR1 and CDR2: MGHRA and YSYEKL. V lost 0 bases and J 0 bases, leaving 6 bases between the germline ends. CDR3 length: 15 amino acids. CDR3 region: CASSQDPGSYNEQFF. The DNA of the CDR3 is TGCGCCAGCAGCCAAGATCCGGGCTCCTACAATGAGCAGTTCTTC.

The rearrangement uses TRBV5-1 and TRBJ2-5; 12 bases are a match to TRBD2. V lost 2 bases to trimming and J lost 5 bases; unmatched junction nucleotides: 7. This CDR3 has 16 residues. Germline-derived CDR1 and CDR2 are SGHRS and YFSETQ. Here the CDR3 reads CASSFRLAGARETQYF. The CDR3 coding sequence is TGCGCCAGCAGCTTTAGACTAGCGGGGGCCAGGGAGACCCAGTACTTC.

This sequence joins TRBV6-2 or TRBV6-3 and TRBJ2-3; D is perhaps TRBD2 (5 bases). From germline, CDR1 is MNHEY and CDR2 SVGEGT. Trimming shortened V by 5 bases and J by 3 bases, and 18 bases separated the two germline ends. The CDR3 length is 16 residues. CDR3 amino acids: CASSTRGILRTDTQYF. The CDR3 region has the DNA TGTGCCAGCAGTACCCGAGGGATCCTTCGAACAGATACGCAGTATTTT.

The chain is built from TRBV18 and TRBJ2-2; 7 bases map to TRBD1. The CDR3 has 17 residues. V was pared by 1 base and J by 1 base, with 6 bases of the junction left unmatched. Germline V gives CDR1 KGHSH, CDR2 LQKENI. This chain's CDR3 is CASSPRLTGLNTGELFF. The CDR3, as DNA: TGTGCCAGCTCACCACGGCTGACAGGGTTGAACACCGGGGAGCTGTTTTTT.

CDR3 bases: TGTGCCAGCAGCTTAGGAGTACTGGTTGCGGGTGAAGCTTTCTTT. As protein: CASSLGVLVAGEAFF. This chain connects TRBV7-8 to TRBJ1-1; no clear D gene. This CDR3 spans 15 amino acids. Trimming removed 1 base at V and 7 bases at J, with 16 bases between. Germline CDR1 reads SGHVS; CDR2 reads FQNEAQ.